The 23 T cell receptor beta chains reported below all come from one sample, sequenced in a study of identical twins. TCRdb ran MiXCR on the 5' RACE reads and lists one entry per CDR3 protein. Among about 660,000 distinct CDR3 sequences listed, roughly 8% were seen once. A further study also used this sample, focusing on yellow fever vaccine responses in identical twins.

Sequencing was carried out using PBMCs. Receptor source: a woman between 18 and 29 years old in good health.

This clonotype was seen repeatedly, ten times or more. This chain joins TRBV7-2 and TRBJ1-1; D may be TRBD1 (6 bases). Looked up from germline, CDR1 is SGHTA and CDR2 is FQGNSA. The V and J ends lost 2 bases and 0 bases respectively, with 7 bases between them. CDR3 length: 14 amino acids. The DNA for the CDR3 is TGTGCCAGCAGCTTAAACAGGGTGAACACTGAAGCTTTCTTT. Translating gives CASSLNRVNTEAFF.

The rearrangement uses TRBV29-1 and TRBJ2-7; D may correspond to TRBD1 or TRBD2 (5 bases each). Germline CDR1 is SQVTM and CDR2 is ANQGSEA. The length of the CDR3 is 14 residues. Trimming cost V 1 base and J 2 bases, with 12 bases left between them. The CDR3 protein is CSVEGEGSAYEQYF. The CDR3 DNA reads as TGCAGCGTTGAAGGTGAGGGGTCGGCCTACGAGCAGTACTTC.

The rearrangement uses TRBV3-1 and TRBJ2-7; D remains unclear. The germline gives CDR1 LGHDT, CDR2 YNNKEL (reference sequence). Trimming took 1 base from V and 3 from J, leaving 10 bases between them. The CDR3 is made up of 14 amino acids. The CDR3 loop is CASSQAGVLYEQYF. The CDR3 DNA reads TGTGCCAGCAGCCAAGCTGGCGTGCTCTACGAGCAGTACTTC.

This clonotype occurred many times. The J gene is TRBJ2-2, the V gene TRBV20-1; D possibly corresponds to TRBD1 (5 bases). CDR3 length: 13 amino acids. Germline V gives CDR1 DFQATT, CDR2 SNEGSKA (reference sequence). V lost 5 bases, J lost 7 bases, and 14 bases lay in between. The CDR3 is CSAPERGGGELFF. CDR3 DNA sequence: TGCAGTGCTCCAGAAAGGGGCGGCGGGGAGCTGTTTTTT.

The V gene is TRBV7-2, the J gene TRBJ2-2, with D unclear. V lost 2 bases and J lost 1, with 5 bases in between. Germline CDR1 is SGHTA and CDR2 is FQGNSA. CDR3 length equals 14 residues. The DNA of the CDR3 is TGTGCCAGCAGCTTAATGCAGAACACCGGGGAGCTGTTTTTT. It encodes CASSLMQNTGELFF.

This clonotype was observed a few times. This chain links TRBV6-5 with TRBJ2-7; TRBD2 aligns across 8 bases. The ends lost 2 bases at V and 6 bases at J; junction bases unmatched: 9. The CDR3 is made up of 15 amino acids. Germline V lookup: CDR1 MNHEY, CDR2 SVGAGI. The CDR3 is CASSYEKSGRGEQYF. The CDR3 DNA is TGTGCCAGCAGTTACGAGAAGAGCGGGAGAGGCGAGCAGTACTTC.

CDR3 sequence: CSARGTSGGYEQYF. CDR3 coding DNA: TGCAGTGCTAGAGGGACTAGCGGGGGCTACGAGCAGTACTTC. The chain recombines TRBV20-1 with TRBJ2-7; 13 bases fit TRBD2. The CDR3 has 14 amino acids. J gave up 3 bases and V 1 base, and 0 bases lay outside the gene matches. Germline assignment: CDR1 DFQATT and CDR2 SNEGSKA (reference sequence).

This clonotype was counted ten times or more. The V call is TRBV6-1, the J call TRBJ1-1, with 8 nucleotides matching TRBD1. Germline-derived CDR1 and CDR2 are MNHNS and SASEGT. V lost 6 bases and J lost 4; bases outside the gene matches: 7. The CDR3 is made up of 14 amino acids. The CDR3 bases are TGTGCCAGCAGACCACAGGGGGACGGCACTGAAGCTTTCTTT. The encoded protein is CASRPQGDGTEAFF.

The sample holds a few counts of this clonotype. The rearrangement links TRBV5-1 to TRBJ2-3; D is possibly TRBD2 (6 bases). V was shortened by 7 bases and J by 2 bases, with 14 bases between the two germline ends. The CDR3 totals 14 residues. The germline V gene encodes CDR1 SGHRS and CDR2 YFSETQ. The CDR3 sequence: CASFPGGFTDTQYF. CDR3 bases: TGCGCCAGCTTCCCTGGAGGGTTCACAGATACGCAGTATTTT.

This clonotype came up a few times. The chain joins TRBV3-1 to TRBJ2-5; 7 bases agree with TRBD2. The V gene's germline CDR1 is LGHDT and CDR2 YNNKEL (reference sequence). The J segment lost 5 bases and the V segment lost 1 base, leaving 4 bases of the junction unmatched. CDR3 length equals 14 residues. The CDR3 is CASSQGGRLETQYF. The CDR3 DNA sequence: TGTGCCAGCAGCCAAGGCGGGAGATTGGAGACCCAGTACTTC.

This clonotype was counted at least ten times. V and J are TRBV12-3 or TRBV12-4 and TRBJ2-1; 10 bases agree with TRBD2. After removal of 7 bases from V and 1 base from J, the junction contained 19 bases not matched to a gene. The CDR3 has 20 residues. CDR3 DNA: TGTGCCAGCACCGGGTCCCCGGGACTAGCGAGAGTGACTTCCTACAATGAGCAGTTCTTC. Translated, it gives CASTGSPGLARVTSYNEQFF.

This clonotype has more than one count but fewer than ten. This sequence joins TRBV27 and TRBJ2-3; the match to TRBD1 covers 7 bases. Germline V gives CDR1 MNHEY, CDR2 SMNVEV (reference sequence). The trim removed 4 bases at V and 15 bases at J, leaving 10 bases unmatched. The CDR3 is 12 residues long. CDR3 region: CASSSHPDRRYF. The CDR3 coding sequence is TGTGCCAGCAGTTCCCACCCGGACAGGCGTTATTTT.

This clonotype was recorded many times. CDR3: CSARYDRDEQYF. The CDR3 nucleotides are TGCAGTGCTAGATACGACAGGGACGAGCAGTACTTC. V gene TRBV20-1 combines with J gene TRBJ2-7; 7 nucleotides agree with TRBD1. The germline V gene has CDR1 DFQATT and CDR2 SNEGSKA (reference sequence). After removal of 2 bases from V and 5 bases from J, the junction contained 3 bases not matched to a gene. The CDR3 contains 12 residues.

In its sample, this clonotype was seen many times. This chain connects TRBV27 to TRBJ2-3; D is tentatively TRBD1 or TRBD2 (5 bases each). The CDR3 has 15 amino acids. Trimming took off 2 bases at V and 2 bases at J, with 11 bases between the two ends. Germline loops: CDR1 MNHEY, CDR2 SMNVEV (reference sequence). The CDR3 spells CASSLTGRDTDTQYF. CDR3 DNA sequence: TGTGCCAGCAGTTTAACGGGACGGGACACAGATACGCAGTATTTT.

This clonotype was observed a handful of times. The chain joins TRBV29-1 to TRBJ1-2; 7 bases fit TRBD1. Germline V gene lookup returns CDR1 SQVTM and CDR2 ANQGSEA. Trimming removed 7 bases from V and 4 bases from J; junction bases left unmatched: 6. CDR3 length: 12 amino acids. The CDR3 bases are TGCAGCGGAATGACAGGGAGCTATGGCTACACCTTC. Translated: CSGMTGSYGYTF.

This clonotype was counted many times. V gene TRBV6-2 or TRBV6-3 combines with J gene TRBJ2-2, with D possibly TRBD1 on 5 matching bases. Germline assignment: CDR1 MNHEY and CDR2 SVGEGT. Trimming removed 2 bases at V and 4 bases at J, with 8 bases between. CDR3 length equals 14 residues. The CDR3 region has the DNA TGTGCCAGCAGTTACGGGGCTCCCACCGGGGAGCTGTTTTTT. It yields the protein CASSYGAPTGELFF.

This clonotype was observed at least ten times. V gene TRBV7-9 combines with J gene TRBJ1-6; 7 bases are shared with TRBD1. V lost 6 bases and J lost 6; bases outside the gene matches: 8. The CDR3 extends over 15 amino acids. Germline V gene data show CDR1 as SEHNR and CDR2 as FQNEAQ (reference sequence). Written as DNA, the CDR3 is TGTGCCAGCAGACGACAGGGAGAGGGTAATTCACCCCTCCACTTT. Protein product: CASRRQGEGNSPLHF.

The table lists this clonotype with many counts. The chain carries TRBV20-1 and TRBJ2-3; D possibly corresponds to TRBD2 (6 bases). The germline CDR1 and CDR2 sequences are DFQATT and SNEGSKA (reference sequence). Between the trimmed V and J ends, which lost 6 bases and 5 bases, there was a span of 15 bases. The CDR3 is made up of 13 amino acids. In DNA form, the CDR3 reads TGCAGTGCCCCCCGTTGGACTAAAGATACGCAGTATTTT. Residues: CSAPRWTKDTQYF.

This clonotype was counted only a few times. CDR3 coding DNA: TGCAGTGCTAGTATGAGCGACGAGCAGTACTTC. It specifies CSASMSDEQYF. The rearrangement links TRBV20-1 to TRBJ2-7, with D unclear. Germline CDR1 DFQATT, CDR2 SNEGSKA (reference sequence). V was cut by 3 bases and J by 5 bases, with 8 bases left in between. The CDR3 consists of 11 residues.

This clonotype was picked up many times. This chain links TRBV5-1 with TRBJ2-2; TRBD2 matches at 9 bases. CDR3 size: 17 residues. V lost 2 bases, J lost 0 bases, and 5 bases stayed unmatched. The germline V gene has CDR1 SGHRS and CDR2 YFSETQ. This CDR3 is CASSFPGLAPNTGELFF. The CDR3 DNA follows: TGCGCCAGCAGCTTTCCCGGACTAGCGCCGAACACCGGGGAGCTGTTTTTT.

This clonotype was seen more than once but under ten times. V and J are TRBV29-1 and TRBJ1-1, with unresolved D. V dropped 6 bases and J dropped 5 bases, with 7 bases sitting between them. The CDR3 loop spans 10 amino acids. Looked up from germline, CDR1 is SQVTM and CDR2 is ANQGSEA. The CDR3 is CSVFRTEAFF. CDR3 nucleotides: TGCAGCGTATTCAGGACTGAAGCTTTCTTT.

This chain connects TRBV29-1 to TRBJ1-2; D gene uncertain. Germline CDR1 reads SQVTM; CDR2 reads ANQGSEA. The CDR3 runs to 10 residues. V lost 3 bases, J lost 5 bases, and 4 bases lay in between. The CDR3 here is CSVEEYGYTF. The CDR3 bases are TGCAGCGTTGAGGAGTATGGCTACACCTTC.

This clonotype occurred many times. The chain is built from TRBV29-1 and TRBJ2-3, with TRBD2 as a possible D gene (5 bases). The ends were cut back, 4 bases at V and 0 bases at J, with 11 bases in the middle. This CDR3 comprises 14 residues. Germline V gene data show CDR1 as SQVTM and CDR2 as ANQGSEA. The CDR3 DNA sequence: TGCAGCGTTGTGAGCGGAACTAGCACAGATACGCAGTATTTT. Translated: CSVVSGTSTDTQYF.